This TCR beta chain was retrieved from a study of blood T cell repertoires in COVID-19. Study background: The United States, Italy and Spain supplied acute and convalescent COVID-19 samples.

The table came from immunoSEQ multiplex PCR; TCRdb's copy has only in-frame clones and leaves some out. The table has 120,000 or so clones, more than 65% seen once; the top ten hold around 2%. Losses at the gene ends were 6 bases for V and 4 bases for J; bases not matched to a gene: 6. The germline gives CDR1 SGHVS, CDR2 FQNEAQ. The CDR3 length is 15 residues. This rearrangement joins TRBV7-8 to TRBJ1-3, with TRBD1 identical over 10 bases. The sequenced sample consisted of peripheral blood. The clonotype comes from a woman in her 70s with acute or convalescent COVID-19. CDR3 sequence: CASSTWTGGGNTIYF. CDR3 nucleotide sequence: TGTGCCAGCAGTACCTGGACAGGGGGAGGAAACACCATATATTTT.